The present T cell receptor beta chain was sequenced within a study of Tregs in tolerant kidney transplant recipients. Study results and caveats: Tregs expanded with activated donor B cells seemed most donor-specific. Biological reproducibility was not directly addressed, but technical replication error appeared minimal.

Worth noting for this clone: Its target is not known.

J was trimmed by 6 bases and V by 2 bases; bases with no gene match: 12. Germline loops: CDR1 SGDLS, CDR2 YYNGEE. The CDR3 covers 16 residues. Produced via immunoSEQ multiplex PCR; TCRdb's table is partial and in-frame only. The table includes about 68,000 clones, over 80% detected once. Unstimulated Tregs (CD4+CD25+CD127-) and CD4+CD25- non-Tregs were sorted from PBMCs. This receptor was obtained from a human donor in good health. This chain joins TRBV9 and TRBJ2-3; TRBD1 aligns across 7 bases. The sample comprised CD4+ T cells from blood. Written as DNA, the CDR3 is TGTGCCAGCAGCGTTCGTATGGGTCAGGGGGAGGATACGCAGTATTTT. Encoded protein: CASSVRMGQGEDTQYF.